This T cell receptor beta chain comes out of a study of blood T cell repertoires in COVID-19. Across the whole study: T cells, B-cell-depleted T cells, or PBMCs supplied cDNA or gDNA.

Per the original data handling: Amplification with reference gene primers provided the estimates of nucleated cell counts. Method: immunoSEQ multiplex PCR; TCRdb's copy keeps in-frame clones and lacks some. Clone size and the V and J calls come from that table; the DNA yielded D and trimming. The repertoire consists of 190,000 or so clones, with about 81% occurring once and the leading ten covering about 9%. In this sample, this clone turned up a few times. Sequencing input: PBMCs or T cells enriched from blood (not recorded which). This TCR was recovered from a man aged 40-49 years who had recovered from COVID-19.

Here the CDR3 DNA reads TGTGCCTGGAGTGGTTCGACAGGAGAAGAGACCCAGTACTTC. Translation gives CAWSGSTGEETQYF. The V and J genes are TRBV30 and TRBJ2-5; D perhaps matches TRBD1 (6 bases). CDR1 GTSNPN and CDR2 SVGIG come from the germline V gene (reference sequence). The V gene lost 1 base and the J gene lost 3 bases, with 12 bases spanning the gap. The CDR3 totals 14 residues.